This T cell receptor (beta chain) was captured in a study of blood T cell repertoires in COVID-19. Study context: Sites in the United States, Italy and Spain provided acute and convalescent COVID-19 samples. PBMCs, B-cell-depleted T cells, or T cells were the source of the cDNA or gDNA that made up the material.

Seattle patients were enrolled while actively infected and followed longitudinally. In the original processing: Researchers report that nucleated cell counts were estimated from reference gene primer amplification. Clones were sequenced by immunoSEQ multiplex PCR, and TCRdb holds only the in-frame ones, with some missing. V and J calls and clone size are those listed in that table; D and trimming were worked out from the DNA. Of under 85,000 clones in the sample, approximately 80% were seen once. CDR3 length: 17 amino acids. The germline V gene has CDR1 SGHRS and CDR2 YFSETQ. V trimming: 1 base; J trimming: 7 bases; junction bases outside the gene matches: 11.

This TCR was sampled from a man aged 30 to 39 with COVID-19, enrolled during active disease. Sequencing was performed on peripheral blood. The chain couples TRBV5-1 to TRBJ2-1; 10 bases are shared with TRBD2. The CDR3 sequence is CASSLRTSGGRGNEQFF. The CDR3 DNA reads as TGCGCCAGCAGCTTGAGGACTAGCGGCGGACGGGGGAATGAGCAGTTCTTC.